This TCR beta chain was sequenced for a study of cytomegalovirus exposure and HLA in healthy donors. Amplification used 60 Vbeta primers and 13 Jbeta primers. Profiled with immunoSEQ multiplex PCR; TCRdb holds only in-frame clones, not every one. This sample carries 140,000 to 150,000 clones, about 80% of them seen once, and the ten largest clones take approximately 2%. Germline loops: CDR1 MDHEN, CDR2 SYDVKM. J was trimmed by 3 bases and V by 8 bases; bases with no gene match: 9. The CDR3 loop spans 15 amino acids. As regards this clone: Antigen: not known.

Broader study findings: A later analysis showed TCR association rates differing by HLA locus, peaking at DRB1 and lowest at HLA-C. Usually a TCR sequence was rare, but some public TCRs were found in many donors.

The clonotype was recovered from a man aged 35 to 55 in good health and CMV-seronegative. The sample comprised PBMCs. The rearrangement joins TRBV28 to TRBJ2-2, with TRBD1 matching 7 bases. The CDR3 here is CASVRPDRDTGELFF. In nucleotides, the CDR3 is TGTGCCAGCGTCCGGCCCGACAGGGACACCGGGGAGCTGTTTTTT.